A single T cell receptor beta chain is shown here with its context. This record belongs to a study of blood T cell repertoires in COVID-19. Assay used: immunoSEQ multiplex PCR; TCRdb lists only in-frame clones, some missing. The sample has some 290,000 clones, roughly 87% seen once; the top ten hold 2.2%. V was trimmed by 3 bases and J by 7 bases, leaving 10 bases between them. This CDR3 is built from 13 residues. The germline V gene encodes CDR1 SGHRS and CDR2 YFSETQ. The chain joins TRBV5-1 to TRBJ2-2, with a tentative D call TRBD2 (6 bases). The sequence was obtained from a woman in her 50s who had recovered from COVID-19. Sequenced: peripheral blood. The chain's CDR3 is CASSWDGSGELFF. The CDR3 DNA sequence: TGCGCCAGCAGCTGGGACGGGAGCGGGGAGCTGTTTTTT. The full variable domain, in which reference TRBV5-1 and TRBJ2-2 provide the parts outside the CDR3, is KAGVTQTPRYLIKTRGQQVTLSCSPISGHRSVSWYQQTPGQGLQFLFEYFSETQRNKGNFPGRFSGRQFSNSRSEMNVSTLELGDSALYLCASSWDGSGELFFGEGSRLTVL.